This TCR beta chain emerged from a study of T-cell reconstitution after alpha-beta-depleted transplantation in children. Overall study results and limits: The origin of high day-60 TCRbeta diversity in some patients lay in surviving recipient T cells and thymic progenitors. At one year after transplant, newly produced T cells mostly accounted for T-cell counts and diversity.

The CDR3 runs to 14 residues. Germline-derived CDR1 and CDR2 are KGHSH and LQKENI. V lost 4 bases, J lost 7 bases, and 14 bases lay in between. As it was prepared, the TCRbeta library received unique molecular identifiers. From the PCR reads, TCRdb called clonotypes with MiXCR, one entry per CDR3 protein. Of about 420,000 distinct CDR3 sequences listed, around 16% are singletons. This clonotype was counted only a few times. Its specificity is unknown. The sequence was collected from a boy under three years old who had a stem cell transplant for Wiskott-Aldrich syndrome, so the T cells may come from the graft donor. This chain connects TRBV18 to TRBJ2-1; D possibly corresponds to TRBD2 (6 bases). The starting material was PBMCs, mostly from graft donor cells, obtained 360 days after TCRalphabeta/CD19-depleted stem cell transplant. DNA for the CDR3: TGTGCCAGCTCACGGCTAAGACTAGATAATGAGCAGTTCTTC. Protein: CASSRLRLDNEQFF.